These 14 T cell receptor beta chains were all obtained from the same sample, sequenced in a study of blood T cell repertoires in COVID-19. Clones were sequenced by immunoSEQ multiplex PCR, and TCRdb holds only the in-frame ones, with some missing. The sample shows roughly 670,000 clones, 80% to 90% of them seen only once. Sequencing used peripheral blood. The receptors derive from a woman younger than 35 with acute or convalescent COVID-19.

V is TRBV27 and J is TRBJ2-7; a possible D gene is TRBD2 (5 bases). The V gene's germline CDR1 is MNHEY and CDR2 SMNVEV (reference sequence). The CDR3 is made up of 15 amino acids. The V end was cut by 3 bases, the J end by 2 bases, with 14 bases between. CDR3 in amino acids: CASSFLPSGTYEQYF. The CDR3, as DNA: TGTGCCAGCAGTTTTCTGCCCAGCGGCACCTACGAGCAGTACTTC.

As to this clone: The sample holds other DNA sequences that translate to the same CDR3. The chain joins TRBV27 to TRBJ2-7; weak D call: TRBD1 (5 bases). Looked up from germline, CDR1 is MNHEY and CDR2 is SMNVEV (reference sequence). The ends were cut back, 6 bases at V and 4 bases at J, with 10 bases in the middle. This CDR3 contains 12 residues. In nucleotides, the CDR3 is TGTGCCAGCAGAGGGGCCGGATACGAGCAGTACTTC. It specifies CASRGAGYEQYF.

There are a few counts of this clone. The genes are TRBV30 and TRBJ1-1; no clear D. Germline V gene data show CDR1 as GTSNPN and CDR2 as SVGIG (reference sequence). V lost 0 bases and J 1 base, leaving 6 bases between the germline ends. The CDR3 contains 13 residues. DNA for the CDR3: TGTGCCTGGAGTGTACTCGAGAACACTGAAGCTTTCTTT. Translation gives CAWSVLENTEAFF.

The rearrangement uses TRBV2 and TRBJ1-1; D is uncertain. V dropped 8 bases and J dropped 0 bases, with 10 bases sitting between them. CDR1 is SNHLY, CDR2 FYNNEI, per germline. CDR3 length equals 13 residues. In nucleotides, the CDR3 is TGTGCCAGCGCGGGAGGACTGAACACTGAAGCTTTCTTT. This translates into CASAGGLNTEAFF. The full variable domain, its missing parts supplied by reference TRBV2 and TRBJ1-1, is EPEVTQTPSHQVTQMGQEVILRCVPISNHLYFYWYRQILGQKVEFLVSFYNNEISEKSEIFDDQFSVERPDGSNFTLKIRSTKLEDSAMYFCASAGGLNTEAFFGQGTRLTVV.

The rearrangement uses TRBV9 and TRBJ2-7; a possible D gene is TRBD1 (5 bases). Germline V gene data show CDR1 as SGDLS and CDR2 as YYNGEE. The V end lost 0 bases, the J end lost 3 bases, and 10 bases lay between the germline ends. There are 14 residues in the CDR3. In DNA form, the CDR3 reads TGTGCCAGCAGCGTAGCTCAGGGCTACTACGAGCAGTACTTC. Amino acid sequence: CASSVAQGYYEQYF.

Note on this clone: The sample has other DNA sequences that encode this CDR3 too. The chain's CDR3 is CASSADRGYGYTF. The CDR3 nucleotides read TGTGCCAGCAGTGCTGACAGGGGCTATGGCTACACCTTC. The V call is TRBV13, the J call TRBJ1-2; 8 bases fit TRBD1. Germline V lookup: CDR1 PRHDT, CDR2 FYEKMQ (reference sequence). The J segment lost 4 bases and the V segment lost 6 bases, leaving 4 bases of the junction unmatched. The CDR3 length is 13 residues.

The V gene is TRBV28, the J gene TRBJ2-7; D not resolved. The CDR3 has 12 residues. Germline V lookup: CDR1 MDHEN, CDR2 SYDVKM. With 5 bases removed from V and 1 base from J, the gap between germline ends came to 6 bases. CDR3: CASSPTSYEQYF. Written as DNA, the CDR3 is TGTGCCAGCAGTCCCACTTCCTACGAGCAGTACTTC.

The rearrangement links TRBV5-6 to TRBJ2-5; TRBD2 matches at 7 bases. Trimming took 2 bases from V and 4 from J; bases not matched to a gene: 5. CDR1 is SGHDT and CDR2 is YYEEEE in the germline V gene. The CDR3 consists of 14 residues. The CDR3 region has the DNA TGTGCCAGCAGCTTCGGCGGGGGACGAGAGACCCAGTACTTC. Its protein is CASSFGGGRETQYF.

A single count supports this clone. V and J are TRBV29-1 and TRBJ2-3, with 10 bases lining up with TRBD1. Germline CDR1 is SQVTM and CDR2 is ANQGSEA. CDR3 length: 15 amino acids. Trimming removed 5 bases from V and 2 bases from J; junction bases left unmatched: 7. CDR3 coding DNA: TGCAGCGTTCCCCGGACAGGGGGTGTCACAGATACGCAGTATTTT. This sequence encodes CSVPRTGGVTDTQYF.

This chain connects TRBV30 to TRBJ2-2; tentatively, D is TRBD2 (7 bases). This CDR3 has 15 amino acids. Germline V gene sequence: CDR1 GTSNPN, CDR2 SVGIG (reference sequence). Trimming took 1 base from V and 4 from J, leaving 13 bases between them. In nucleotides, the CDR3 is TGTGCCTGGAGTGATATGGGGGGGGCCACCGGGGAGCTGTTTTTT. Residues: CAWSDMGGATGELFF.

V gene TRBV6-4 combines with J gene TRBJ2-3; D call uncertain. Germline V gene data show CDR1 as MRHNA and CDR2 as SNTAGT. Trimming took off 0 bases at V and 2 bases at J, with 6 bases between the two ends. This CDR3 region has 14 residues. DNA for the CDR3: TGTGCCAGCAGTGACTCCCAGGCCACAGATACGCAGTATTTT. Translated: CASSDSQATDTQYF.

V gene TRBV29-1 combines with J gene TRBJ2-7; 7 bases are shared with TRBD1. After removal of 1 base from V and 0 bases from J, the junction contained 6 bases not matched to a gene. This CDR3 has 15 amino acids. CDR1 and CDR2 from the germline V gene are SQVTM and ANQGSEA. The CDR3, as DNA: TGCAGCGTTGAAGGACCCGGGGACAGCTCCTACGAGCAGTACTTC. It encodes CSVEGPGDSSYEQYF.

The V call is TRBV10-3, the J call TRBJ2-7, with 7 bases matching TRBD1. Germline CDR1 is ENHRY and CDR2 is SYGVKD. CDR3 length: 13 residues. The J segment lost 2 bases and the V segment lost 4 bases, leaving 2 bases of the junction unmatched. In nucleotides, the CDR3 is TGTGCCATCAGTGCAGGGGGAGCCTACGAGCAGTACTTC. This sequence encodes CAISAGGAYEQYF.

The V gene is TRBV6-1, the J gene TRBJ2-7; 7 bases align to TRBD1. CDR1 and CDR2 (germline): MNHNS, SASEGT. The CDR3 consists of 16 residues. Unmatched junction bases numbered 8, after V lost 0 bases and J lost 3 bases. CDR3 loop: CASSEALGDSSYEQYF. The CDR3 DNA reads as TGTGCCAGCAGTGAAGCCCTAGGGGACAGTAGCTACGAGCAGTACTTC.